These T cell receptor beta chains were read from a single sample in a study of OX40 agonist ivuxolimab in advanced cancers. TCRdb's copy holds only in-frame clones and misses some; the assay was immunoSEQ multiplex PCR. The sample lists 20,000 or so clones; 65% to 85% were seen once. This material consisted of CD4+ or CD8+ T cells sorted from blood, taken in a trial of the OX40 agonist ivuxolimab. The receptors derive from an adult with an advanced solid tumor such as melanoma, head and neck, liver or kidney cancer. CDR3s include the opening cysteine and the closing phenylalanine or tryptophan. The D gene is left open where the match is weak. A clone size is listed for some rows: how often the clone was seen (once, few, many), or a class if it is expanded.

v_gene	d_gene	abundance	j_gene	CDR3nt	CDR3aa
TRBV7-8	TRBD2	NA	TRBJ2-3	TGTGCCAGCAGCCCCGGGACTAGCGGGAGGAAAACAGATACGCAGTATTTT	CASSPGTSGRKTDTQYF
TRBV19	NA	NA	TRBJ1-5	TGTGCCAGTAGTCCCTCCGGGCACACCGGGCAGCCCCAGCATTTT	CASSPSGHTGQPQHF
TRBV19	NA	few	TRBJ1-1	TGTGCCAGTAGTATAAGCCGGGGCGGGGGGAACACTGAAGCTTTCTTT	CASSISRGGGNTEAFF
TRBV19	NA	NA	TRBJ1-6	TGTGCCAGTACCGAGATGTGGGATACTTATAATTCACCCCTCCACTTT	CASTEMWDTYNSPLHF
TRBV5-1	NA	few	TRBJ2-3	TGCGCCAGCAGCTTGGGCGGGGGCAGCACAGATACGCAGTATTTT	CASSLGGGSTDTQYF
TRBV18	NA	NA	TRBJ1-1	TGTGCCAGCTCAATGAATTCAAGGGCGACTGAAGCTTTCTTT	CASSMNSRATEAFF
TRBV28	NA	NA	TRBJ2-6	TGTGCCAGCAGGGGAAGCTCTGGGGCCAACGTCCTGACTTTC	CASRGSSGANVLTF
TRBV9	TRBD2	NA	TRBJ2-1	TGTGCCAGCAGCGAAATAGCGGGAGAGTACAATGAGCAGTTCTTC	CASSEIAGEYNEQFF
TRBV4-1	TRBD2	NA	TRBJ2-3	TGCGCCAGCAGCCAAGTCGGCGGGAGAAGAGATACGCAGTATTTT	CASSQVGGRRDTQYF
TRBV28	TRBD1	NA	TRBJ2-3	TGTGCCACGCGCGGTAGGATGGGACAGACAGATACGCAGTATTTT	CATRGRMGQTDTQYF
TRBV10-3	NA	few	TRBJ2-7	TGTGCCATCAGCTCGCGAGGACAGTCTATGGACGAGCAGTACTTC	CAISSRGQSMDEQYF
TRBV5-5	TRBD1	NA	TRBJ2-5	TGTGCCAGCAGCTTTACAGGGGGCGTTTCGGAGACCCAGTACTTC	CASSFTGGVSETQYF
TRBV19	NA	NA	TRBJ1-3	TGTGCCAGCACGGCGAGCAGGGGCTCTGGAAACACCATATATTTT	CASTASRGSGNTIYF
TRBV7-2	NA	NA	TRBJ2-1	TGTGCCAGCAGCTCCTTAGCAGGAGGGCAGTTCTTC	CASSSLAGGQFF
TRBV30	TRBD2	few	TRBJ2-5	TGTGCCTGGAGCCAAGGACTAGCGGGAGAGACCCAGTACTTC	CAWSQGLAGETQYF
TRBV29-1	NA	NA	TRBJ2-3	TGCAGCGTTGTTGGGGGACCCGCCCAACACACAGATACGCAGTATTTT	CSVVGGPAQHTDTQYF
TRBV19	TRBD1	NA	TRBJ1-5	TGTGCCAGTAGTCAGGGGGCCGGTCGCAATCAGCCCCAGCATTTT	CASSQGAGRNQPQHF
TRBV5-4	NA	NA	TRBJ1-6	TGTGCCAGCAGTCGGACGGAAGATTCACCCCTCCACTTT	CASSRTEDSPLHF
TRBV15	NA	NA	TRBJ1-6	TGTGCCACCAGCTCCGGGAGGCCGTCGGAGGGAGATGCCCTCCACTTT	CATSSGRPSEGDALHF
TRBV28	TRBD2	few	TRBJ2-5	TGTGCCAGCAGTATTTACTTGACTAGCGGGAGGGCAGGGGAGACCCAGTACTTC	CASSIYLTSGRAGETQYF
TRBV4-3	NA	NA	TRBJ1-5	TGCGCCAGCAGCCAAGCGTTCAAGACCAATCAGCCCCAGCATTTT	CASSQAFKTNQPQHF
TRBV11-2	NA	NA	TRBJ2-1	TGTGCCAGCAGCCCACTCTACAATGAGCAGTTCTTC	CASSPLYNEQFF
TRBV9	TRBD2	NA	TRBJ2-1	TGTGCCAGCAGCGCCGGGACTAGCGGATCTGAGCAGTTCTTC	CASSAGTSGSEQFF
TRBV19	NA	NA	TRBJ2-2	TGTGCCAGTAGTATAGCGGGAGTGCCCGGGGAGCTGTTTTTT	CASSIAGVPGELFF
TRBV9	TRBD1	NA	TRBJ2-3	TGTGCCAGCAGCGGACGACAGGGGCGGACAGATACGCAGTATTTT	CASSGRQGRTDTQYF
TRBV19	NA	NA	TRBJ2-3	TGTGCCAGCGGACTGCGAGATAGCACAGATACGCAGTATTTT	CASGLRDSTDTQYF
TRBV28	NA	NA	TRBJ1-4	TGTGCCAGCACCCCCTCGTCTAGACCAGGGGAAAAACTGTTTTTT	CASTPSSRPGEKLFF
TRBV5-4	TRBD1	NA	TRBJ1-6	TGTGCCAGCAGCCCGGACAGGGTTAATTCACCCCTCCACTTT	CASSPDRVNSPLHF
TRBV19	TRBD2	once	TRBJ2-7	TGTGCCGGCCTAGGGCTAGCGGGTCCCTACGAGCAGTACTTC	CAGLGLAGPYEQYF
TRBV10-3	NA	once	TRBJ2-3	TGTGCCATCAGTACTTCGAAGGGTAGCACAGATACGCAGTATTTT	CAISTSKGSTDTQYF
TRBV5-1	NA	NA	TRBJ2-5	TGCGCCAGCAAAACAGGGTCGGTTGGCCAAGAGACCCAGTACTTC	CASKTGSVGQETQYF
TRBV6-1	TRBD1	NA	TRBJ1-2	TGTGCCAGCAGGGGACAGGGCTATGGCTACACCTTC	CASRGQGYGYTF
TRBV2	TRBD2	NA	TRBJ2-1	TGTGCCAGCAGGGTCAACGCGGGAGGCCATAACAATGAGCAGTTCTTC	CASRVNAGGHNNEQFF
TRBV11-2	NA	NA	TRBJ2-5	TGTGCCAGCAGCTTAGATCCCCCAGCGCACCCCCAGGAGACCCAGTACTTC	CASSLDPPAHPQETQYF
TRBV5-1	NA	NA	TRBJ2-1	TGCGCCAGCAGCTTAGAGTACCGGGACAATGAGCAGTTCTTC	CASSLEYRDNEQFF
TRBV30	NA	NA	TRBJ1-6	TGTGCCTGGAGTGCACCCCGGGGAACCAATTCACCCCTCCACTTT	CAWSAPRGTNSPLHF
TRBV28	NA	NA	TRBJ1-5	TGTGCCAGCAGTTTACGTTGGGGGCCTAGCAATCAGCCCCAGCATTTT	CASSLRWGPSNQPQHF
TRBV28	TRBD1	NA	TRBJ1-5	TGTGCCAGCAGTTTATTTGGGACAGCCGGGGAGCCCCAGCATTTT	CASSLFGTAGEPQHF
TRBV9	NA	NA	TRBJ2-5	TGTGCCAGCAGTGCAACAGGGGAGGGGTATGAGACCCAGTACTTC	CASSATGEGYETQYF
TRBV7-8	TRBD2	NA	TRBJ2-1	TGTGCCAGCAGCGCGGCTGTGACTAGCACCTACAATGAGCAGTTCTTC	CASSAAVTSTYNEQFF
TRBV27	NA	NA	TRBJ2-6	TGTGCCAGCAGTTTCCTGCTTGGGGCCAACGTCCTGACTTTC	CASSFLLGANVLTF
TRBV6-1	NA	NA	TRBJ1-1	TGTGCCAGCAGTGCCGGGACATCGAACACTGAAGCTTTCTTT	CASSAGTSNTEAFF
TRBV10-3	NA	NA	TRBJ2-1	TGTGCCTCCACCTCTAAACATGAGCAGTTCTTC	CASTSKHEQFF
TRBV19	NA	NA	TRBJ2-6	TGTGCCAGTAGTATAGGCGGATCTGGGGCCAACGTCCTGACTTTC	CASSIGGSGANVLTF
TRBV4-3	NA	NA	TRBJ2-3	TGCGCCAGCAGCCGAGACCGGTTTGCGGATACGCAGTATTTT	CASSRDRFADTQYF
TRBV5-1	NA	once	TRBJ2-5	TGCGCCAGCAGGGAGCAAGAGACCCAGTACTTC	CASREQETQYF
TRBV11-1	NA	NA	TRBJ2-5	TGTGCCAGCAGGTTAGCGCACCAAGAGACCCAGTACTTC	CASRLAHQETQYF
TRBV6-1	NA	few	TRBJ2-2	TGTGCCAGCATTTTCGGGACACAAAACACCGGGGAGCTGTTTTTT	CASIFGTQNTGELFF
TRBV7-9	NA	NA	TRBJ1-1	TGTGCCAGCAGCAAGTCGGGGGAGGCAAAGTTT	CASSKSGEAKF
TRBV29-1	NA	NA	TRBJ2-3	TGCAGCGTTGGGACGCAGACTAGTTTTGCACAATCAGATACGCAGTATTTT	CSVGTQTSFAQSDTQYF
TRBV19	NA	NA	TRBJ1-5	TGTGCCAGTAGTAGGTCAGATGGGGGTAGCAATCAGCCCCAGCATTTT	CASSRSDGGSNQPQHF
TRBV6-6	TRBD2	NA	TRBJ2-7	TGTGCCAGCAGTTACGAGAGCGGGGCTACCTACGAGCAGTACTTC	CASSYESGATYEQYF
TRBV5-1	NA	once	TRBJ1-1	TGCGCCAGCAGTTCAATCCAGGGACTGAACACTGAAGCTTTCTTT	CASSSIQGLNTEAFF
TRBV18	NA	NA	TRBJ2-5	TGTGCCAGCTCACCATCGGGCGGGGGCGAGACCCAGTACTTC	CASSPSGGGETQYF